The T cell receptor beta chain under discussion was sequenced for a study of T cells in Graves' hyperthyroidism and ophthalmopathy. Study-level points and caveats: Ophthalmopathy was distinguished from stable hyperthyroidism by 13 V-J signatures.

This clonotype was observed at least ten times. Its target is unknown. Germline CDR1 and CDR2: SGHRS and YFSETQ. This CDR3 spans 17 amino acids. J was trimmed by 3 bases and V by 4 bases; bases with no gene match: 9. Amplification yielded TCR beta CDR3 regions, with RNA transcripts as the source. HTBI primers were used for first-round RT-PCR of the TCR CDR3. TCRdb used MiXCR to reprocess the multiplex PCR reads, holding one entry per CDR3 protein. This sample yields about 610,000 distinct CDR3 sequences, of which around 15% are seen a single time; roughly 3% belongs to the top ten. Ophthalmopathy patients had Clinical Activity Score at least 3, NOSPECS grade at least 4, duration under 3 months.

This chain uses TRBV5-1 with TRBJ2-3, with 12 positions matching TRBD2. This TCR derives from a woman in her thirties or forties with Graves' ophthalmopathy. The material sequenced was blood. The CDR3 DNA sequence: TGCGCCAGCAGCCAAACACTAGCGGGAGGTGGTACAGATACGCAGTATTTT. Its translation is CASSQTLAGGGTDTQYF.